The T cell receptor beta chain under discussion was sequenced for a study of T cells in Graves' hyperthyroidism and ophthalmopathy. Study in general: The authors collected peripheral blood at initial diagnosis, before any treatment. Whole-study results and caveats: The blood repertoire included most of the expanded thyroid clonotypes above 0.001.

This clonotype was detected ten times or more. Its matching antigen is unknown. Exclusion followed for patients with uncontrolled infection, other autoimmune disease, pregnancy or lactation. From less than 13 ml of fresh peripheral blood, PBMCs were isolated. Amplification yielded TCR beta CDR3 regions, with RNA transcripts as the source. Primed by the HTBI set, a first-round RT-PCR was run on the TCR CDR3. TCRdb passed the multiplex PCR reads through MiXCR, listing each CDR3 protein once. Found here are a few hundred thousand distinct CDR3 sequences, about a sixth of them singletons; the top ten hold 28%. V gave up 2 bases and J gave up 5 bases; unmatched junction bases: 9. Germline V gene data show CDR1 as SGHRS and CDR2 as YFSETQ. This CDR3 is 17 amino acids long.

Sequenced input: blood. This chain joins TRBV5-1 and TRBJ2-3; TRBD2 matches at 12 bases. This clonotype originated in a woman under 30 with Graves' hyperthyroidism that later progressed to Graves' ophthalmopathy. Here the CDR3 DNA reads TGCGCCAGCAGCTTACGACTAGCGGGAGAGAGGGGAGATACGCAGTATTTT. The encoded protein is CASSLRLAGERGDTQYF.